The 9 T cell receptor beta chains below come from one sample, sequenced in a study of shared clonotypes between healthy human individuals. The method was immunoSEQ multiplex PCR; TCRdb's version includes in-frame clones alone and lacks a portion of them. The data contain around 500,000 clones, 78% of them singletons. Sequenced material: PBMCs. These receptor sequences come from a middle-aged woman in good health. Some clones in this sample may be carry-over from other donors' samples.

Points on this clone: A read error is possible here, since a much larger clone lies one base away. The chain links TRBV30 to TRBJ1-6; unclear D gene. The CDR3 length is 12 residues. Germline V gene data show CDR1 as GTSNPN and CDR2 as SVGIG (reference sequence). The CDR3, as DNA: TGTGCCTGGAGTGTAAATAATTCACACCTCCACTTT. It yields the protein CAWSVNNSHLHF.

This chain joins TRBV19 and TRBJ2-6, with 12 bases lining up with TRBD2. Germline CDR1 LNHDA, CDR2 SQIVND (reference sequence). The CDR3 extends over 18 amino acids. V shed 5 bases, J shed 0 bases, and the junction held 5 bases outside the gene matches. The CDR3 DNA follows: TGTGCCAGTAGTGGAGGACTAGCGGGGCTCTCTGGGGCCAACGTCCTGACTTTC. Residues: CASSGGLAGLSGANVLTF.

The rearrangement links TRBV11-3 to TRBJ1-1; perhaps TRBD1 as D (5 bases). Trimming took off 0 bases at V and 8 bases at J, with 10 bases between the two ends. CDR1 is SGHNT and CDR2 is YENEEA in the germline V gene. The CDR3 is made up of 13 amino acids. CDR3 sequence: CASSLDAGPEAFF. In DNA form, the CDR3 reads TGTGCCAGCAGCTTAGATGCGGGACCGGAAGCTTTCTTT.

This clone was seen only once. The V and J genes are TRBV7-9 and TRBJ2-5; D is perhaps TRBD2 (5 bases). The germline V and J ends were trimmed by 8 bases and 5 bases, with 9 bases remaining between them. Germline CDR1 and CDR2: SEHNR and FQNEAQ (reference sequence). CDR3 size: 11 residues. DNA of the CDR3: TGTGCCAGCGGGATAGCGGAGACCCAGTACTTC. Its protein product is CASGIAETQYF. Based on the CDR3 plus reference TRBV7-9 and TRBJ2-5, the full variable domain is DTGVSQNPRHKITKRGQNVTFRCDPISEHNRLYWYRQTLGQGPEFLTYFQNEAQLEKSRLLSDRFSAERPKGSFSTLEIQRTEQGDSAMYLCASGIAETQYFGPGTRLLVL.

The chain combines TRBV4-2 with TRBJ2-7; the D gene is possibly TRBD1 (7 bases). Germline CDR1 and CDR2: LGHNA and YNFKEQ. This CDR3 has 15 residues. V lost 8 bases and J lost 1, with 18 bases in between. CDR3 amino acids: CASALRQGGSYEQYF. The CDR3 DNA reads TGTGCCAGCGCCCTCCGGCAGGGGGGATCCTACGAGCAGTACTTC.

This chain connects TRBV18 to TRBJ2-1, with D perhaps matching TRBD1 (5 bases). Trimming took off 5 bases at V and 10 bases at J, with 18 bases between the two ends. Germline CDR1 reads KGHSH; CDR2 reads LQKENI. The CDR3 length is 14 residues. The DNA for the CDR3 is TGTGCCAGCTCAGCGACAGCTCCGAGCCAAGAGCAGTTCTTC. This translates into CASSATAPSQEQFF.

The chain joins TRBV30 to TRBJ1-2; D is uncertain. The CDR3 sequence is 12 residues long. V was clipped by 4 bases and J by 6 bases, with 12 bases between them. The germline CDR1 and CDR2 sequences are GTSNPN and SVGIG (reference sequence). The CDR3 DNA reads TGTGCCTGGAACCCGGGCGACCATGGCTACACCTTC. Amino acid sequence: CAWNPGDHGYTF.

The gene calls are TRBV7-2 and TRBJ2-3; TRBD2 agrees at 14 bases. The junction had 9 bases not matched to a gene; V was cut back by 6 bases and J by 4 bases. Germline CDR1 and CDR2: SGHTA and FQGNSA. There are 17 residues in the CDR3. The CDR3 sequence is CASSVTGTSGSADTQYF. The CDR3 DNA sequence: TGTGCCAGCAGTGTCACCGGGACTAGCGGGAGTGCAGATACGCAGTATTTT.

The chain couples TRBV11-2 to TRBJ2-7; a weak D match, TRBD1 (6 bases). The CDR3 is 12 amino acids. Per the germline V gene, CDR1 is SGHAT and CDR2 is FQNNGV. V lost 5 bases and J lost 3, with 8 bases in between. The CDR3 reads CASSRDNYEQYF. DNA for the CDR3: TGTGCCAGCAGCAGGGACAACTACGAGCAGTACTTC.